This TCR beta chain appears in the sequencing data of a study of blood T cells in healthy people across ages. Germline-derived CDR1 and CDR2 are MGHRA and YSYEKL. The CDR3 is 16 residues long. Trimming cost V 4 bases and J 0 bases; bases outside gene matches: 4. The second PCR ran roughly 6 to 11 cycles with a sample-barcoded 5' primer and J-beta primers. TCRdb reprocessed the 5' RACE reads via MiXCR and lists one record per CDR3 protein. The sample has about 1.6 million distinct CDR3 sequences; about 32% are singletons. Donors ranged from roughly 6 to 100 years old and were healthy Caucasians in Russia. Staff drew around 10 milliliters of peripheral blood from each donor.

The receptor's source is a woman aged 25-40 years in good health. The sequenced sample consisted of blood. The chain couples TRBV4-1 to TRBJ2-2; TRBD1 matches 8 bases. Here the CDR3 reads CASSRTDRANTGELFF. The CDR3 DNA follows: TGCGCCAGCAGCCGCACGGACAGGGCGAACACCGGGGAGCTGTTTTTT.